The clone carrying this T cell receptor beta chain was picked up many times. What it recognizes is unknown. TCRdb fed the 5' RACE reads into MiXCR, producing one record per CDR3 protein. The sample records 12,000 or so distinct CDR3 sequences, roughly an eighth being singletons. The sample's time point: sample taken at primary tumor resection. Tumor, nontumor lung or frozen PBMC supplied whole RNA, sequenced without sorting. These data are taken from a study of spatial heterogeneity in lung cancer. Study overall: Beta-chain sequences were consistently detected more often than alpha-chain sequences.

This CDR3 region has 13 residues. Germline V gene sequence: CDR1 SGHTA, CDR2 FQGTGA. Trimming cost V 3 bases and J 7 bases; bases outside gene matches: 4. Study outcomes and limitations: Follow-up blood showed ubiquitous expanded tumor TCRs less than blood at resection did.

The chain carries TRBV7-3 and TRBJ2-7; 9 bases match TRBD1. The sequencing here drew on PBMCs, taken at surgery. The clonotype comes from a female donor with early-stage non-small cell lung cancer. CDR3 amino acids: CASSLDRGREQYF. The CDR3 DNA sequence: TGTGCCAGCAGCTTGGACAGGGGCAGGGAGCAGTACTTC.